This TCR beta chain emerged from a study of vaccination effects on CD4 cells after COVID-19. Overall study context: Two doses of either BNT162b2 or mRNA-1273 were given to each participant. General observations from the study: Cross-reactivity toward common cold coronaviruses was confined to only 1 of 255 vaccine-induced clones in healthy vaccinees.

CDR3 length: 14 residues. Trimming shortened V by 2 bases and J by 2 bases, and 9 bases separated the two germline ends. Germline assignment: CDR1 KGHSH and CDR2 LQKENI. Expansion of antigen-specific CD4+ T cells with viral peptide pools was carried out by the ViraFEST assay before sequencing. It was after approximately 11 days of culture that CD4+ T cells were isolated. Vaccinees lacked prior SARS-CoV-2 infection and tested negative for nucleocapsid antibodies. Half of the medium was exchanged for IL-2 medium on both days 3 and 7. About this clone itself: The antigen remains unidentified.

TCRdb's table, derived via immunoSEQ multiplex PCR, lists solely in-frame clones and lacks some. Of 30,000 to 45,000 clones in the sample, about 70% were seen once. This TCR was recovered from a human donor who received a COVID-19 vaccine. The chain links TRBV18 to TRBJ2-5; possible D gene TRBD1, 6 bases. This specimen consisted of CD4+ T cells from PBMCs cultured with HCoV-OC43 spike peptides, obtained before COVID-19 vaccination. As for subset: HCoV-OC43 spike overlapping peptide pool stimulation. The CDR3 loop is CASSPFQGQETQYF. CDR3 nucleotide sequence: TGTGCCAGCTCACCATTCCAGGGGCAAGAGACCCAGTACTTC. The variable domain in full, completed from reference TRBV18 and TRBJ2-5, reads NAGVMQNPRHLVRRRGQEARLRCSPMKGHSHVYWYRQLPEEGLKFMVYLQKENIIDESGMPKERFSAEFPKEGPSILRIQQVVRGDSAAYFCASSPFQGQETQYFGPGTRLLVL.